Listed here are 11 T cell receptor beta chains from one sample, sequenced in a study of blood T cell repertoires in COVID-19. The assay was immunoSEQ multiplex PCR, and TCRdb's table has in-frame clones only and misses some. The repertoire holds nearly 55,000 clones, with about three quarters as singletons. The source material was peripheral blood. Every receptor here comes from a human donor with active or convalescent COVID-19. The donor label of this sample is uncertain.

The CDR3 DNA reads as TGCAGCGTTGGAGGGGGCGGACCGGGACTAGCGGTCACAGATACGCAGTATTTT. Amino acid sequence: CSVGGGGPGLAVTDTQYF. The chain has TRBV29-1 and TRBJ2-3, with TRBD2 matching 11 bases. The junction had 14 bases not matched to a gene; V was cut back by 4 bases and J by 2 bases. This CDR3 is 18 amino acids long. From germline, CDR1 is SQVTM and CDR2 ANQGSEA.

This clone was counted a single time. The genes are TRBV30 and TRBJ2-3; weak D call: TRBD2 (6 bases). CDR1 and CDR2 from the germline V gene are GTSNPN and SVGIG (reference sequence). This CDR3 region has 12 residues. V dropped 5 bases and J dropped 0 bases, with 6 bases sitting between them. This chain's CDR3 is CAWAGSTDTQYF. The CDR3 nucleotides read TGTGCCTGGGCGGGAAGCACAGATACGCAGTATTTT.

This clone turned up a few times. V usage is TRBV2 and J usage is TRBJ2-1; 12 bases align to TRBD2. Trimming took 4 bases from V and 9 from J; bases not matched to a gene: 16. CDR1 and CDR2 (germline): SNHLY, FYNNEI. This CDR3 has 18 residues. CDR3 in amino acids: CASSGTGTSGWGGGEQFF. The DNA of the CDR3 is TGTGCCAGCAGTGGAACCGGGACTAGCGGGTGGGGAGGGGGTGAGCAGTTCTTC.

This chain uses TRBV2 with TRBJ2-1, with 9 bases aligning to TRBD2. Looked up from germline, CDR1 is SNHLY and CDR2 is FYNNEI. The CDR3 contains 19 residues. Losses at the gene ends were 0 bases for V and 7 bases for J; bases not matched to a gene: 16. In nucleotides, the CDR3 is TGTGCCAGCAGTGAAGCTTACCATCCGACTAGCGGAGGCATGAATGAGCAGTTCTTC. This gives the protein CASSEAYHPTSGGMNEQFF.

This clone has a handful of counts. The chain couples TRBV7-2 to TRBJ2-1; 14 bases are a match to TRBD2. Germline CDR1 reads SGHTA; CDR2 reads FQGNSA. The length of the CDR3 is 13 residues. V trimming: 3 bases; J trimming: 12 bases; junction bases outside the gene matches: 1. DNA for the CDR3: TGTGCCAGCAGCTTGGGACTAGCGGGAGCGCAGTTCTTC. This codes for CASSLGLAGAQFF.

V is TRBV12-3 or TRBV12-4 and J is TRBJ2-7; D is uncertain. V was clipped by 5 bases and J by 3 bases, with 8 bases between them. The CDR3 loop spans 12 amino acids. The CDR3 DNA is TGTGCCAGCAGTCCTCGTCTCTACGAGCAGTACTTC. Protein product: CASSPRLYEQYF.

The J gene is TRBJ2-7, the V gene TRBV5-6; TRBD2 agrees at 8 bases. This CDR3 region has 14 residues. After removal of 5 bases from V and 5 bases from J, the junction contained 9 bases not matched to a gene. Germline V lookup: CDR1 SGHDT, CDR2 YYEEEE. CDR3 loop: CASSFPGGTHEQYF. CDR3 sequence (DNA): TGTGCCAGCAGTTTCCCGGGAGGGACCCACGAGCAGTACTTC. The variable domain in full, with the rest retrieved from reference TRBV5-6 and TRBJ2-7, is DAGVTQSPTHLIKTRGQQVTLRCSPKSGHDTVSWYQQALGQGPQFIFQYYEEEERQRGNFPDRFSGHQFPNYSSELNVNALLLGDSALYLCASSFPGGTHEQYFGPGTRLTVT.

V usage is TRBV11-3 and J usage is TRBJ1-1; D gene uncertain. Per germline, CDR1 SGHNT and CDR2 YENEEA. The CDR3 contains 11 residues. V was pared by 7 bases and J by 3 bases, with 6 bases between. The CDR3 sequence: CASTVDTEAFF. CDR3 DNA: TGTGCCAGCACAGTCGACACTGAAGCTTTCTTT.

V gene TRBV2 combines with J gene TRBJ2-3; 7 nucleotides align to TRBD1. Losses at the gene ends were 10 bases for V and 11 bases for J; bases not matched to a gene: 18. The germline V gene has CDR1 SNHLY and CDR2 FYNNEI. This CDR3 has 14 residues. CDR3: CATKGLGPTGVQYF. DNA of the CDR3: TGTGCCACCAAAGGCTTGGGCCCCACAGGGGTGCAGTATTTT.

V and J are TRBV9 and TRBJ2-1; 9 nucleotides agree with TRBD1. The trim removed 4 bases at V and 7 bases at J, leaving 6 bases unmatched. Germline loops: CDR1 SGDLS, CDR2 YYNGEE. The CDR3 sequence is 14 residues long. CDR3 protein: CASSMTGGNNEQFF. The CDR3 DNA follows: TGTGCCAGCAGCATGACAGGGGGGAATAATGAGCAGTTCTTC.

V is TRBV4-2 and J is TRBJ2-7; 10 nucleotides align to TRBD2. The CDR3 totals 16 residues. Germline V gene lookup returns CDR1 LGHNA and CDR2 YNFKEQ. The junction had 5 bases not matched to a gene; V was cut back by 1 base and J by 2 bases. The CDR3, as DNA: TGTGCCAGCAGCCAAGGGCTAGCGGGAGACCCCTACGAGCAGTACTTC. Translated, it gives CASSQGLAGDPYEQYF.